A single T cell receptor (beta chain) is shown here with its context. As yet, its antigen is unknown. TCRdb re-derived calls from the reads in MiXCR, one entry per CDR3 protein. The sample records roughly 920,000 distinct CDR3 sequences, roughly 31% being singletons. This specimen belongs to a study of T cell repertoires in cytomegalovirus infection. Study details: Used in the study were CMV epitopes, some recently identified and HLA-C-restricted, others well-studied and HLA-B-restricted. Study-level points and caveats: Ex vivo responses were dominated by HLA-C-restricted CMV-specific TCR beta clonotypes.

The sequence derives from a human donor in good health (CMV status not recorded). Some clones in this sample may be carry-over from other donors' samples. The material sequenced was cultured CD8+ T cells from PBMCs, taken from culture after CMV antigen stimulation.

The CDR3 region has the DNA TGTGCCAGCACCTTTGCGGGGGACCCAGATACGCAGTATTTT. Amino acid sequence: CASTFAGDPDTQYF. The gene calls are TRBV12-3 or TRBV12-4 and TRBJ2-3, with TRBD2 matching over 7 bases. Unmatched junction bases numbered 8, after V lost 7 bases and J lost 4 bases. There are 14 residues in the CDR3.